This T cell receptor beta chain derives from a study of blood T cell repertoires in COVID-19. This clone has more than one count but fewer than ten. Trimming left V 0 bases short and J 1 base short, with 10 bases between. Germline V gene data show CDR1 as LNHNV and CDR2 as YYDKDF (reference sequence). This CDR3 is 15 amino acids long. Repertoires were generated with immunoSEQ multiplex PCR, while TCRdb's copy carries only in-frame clones and drops some. The data show approximately 180,000 clones, with about nine tenths seen just once and 0.53% held by the top ten. This TCR derives from a man over 45 with acute or convalescent COVID-19. Sequenced input: peripheral blood. This chain uses TRBV15 with TRBJ2-7, with D possibly matching TRBD2 (6 bases). CDR3 loop: CATSREGAGSYEQYF. In DNA form, the CDR3 reads TGTGCCACCAGCAGAGAGGGCGCGGGGTCCTACGAGCAGTACTTC.